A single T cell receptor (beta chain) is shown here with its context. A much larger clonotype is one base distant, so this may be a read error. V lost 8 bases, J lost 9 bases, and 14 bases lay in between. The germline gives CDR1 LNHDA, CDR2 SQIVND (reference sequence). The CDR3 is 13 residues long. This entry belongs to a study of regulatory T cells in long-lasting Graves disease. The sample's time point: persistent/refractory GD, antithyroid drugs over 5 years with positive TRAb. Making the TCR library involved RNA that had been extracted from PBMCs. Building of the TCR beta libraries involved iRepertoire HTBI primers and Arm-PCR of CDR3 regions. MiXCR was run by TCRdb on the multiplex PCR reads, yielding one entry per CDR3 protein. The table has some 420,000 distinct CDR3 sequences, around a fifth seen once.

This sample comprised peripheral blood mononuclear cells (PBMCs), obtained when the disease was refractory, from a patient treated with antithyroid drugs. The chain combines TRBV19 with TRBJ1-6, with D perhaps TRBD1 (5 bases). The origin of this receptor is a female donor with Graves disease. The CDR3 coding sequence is TGTGCCAGTTCCGGGACGTCAAGTTCACCCCTCCACTTT. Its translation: CASSGTSSSPLHF. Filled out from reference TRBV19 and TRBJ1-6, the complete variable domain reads DGGITQSPKYLFRKEGQNVTLSCEQNLNHDAMYWYRQDPGQGLRLIYYSQIVNDFQKGDIAEGYSVSREKKESFPLTVTSAQKNPTAFYLCASSGTSSSPLHFGNGTRLTVT.